The next 25 T cell receptor beta chains were all read from a single sample in a study of blood T cell repertoires in COVID-19. Clones were read by immunoSEQ multiplex PCR, and TCRdb kept only the in-frame ones, dropping some. This repertoire shows 200,000 to 250,000 clones, more than 70% found once; its top ten account for about 3.6%. The sequencing input was peripheral blood. These receptors came from a woman at least 80 years old with acute or convalescent COVID-19.

This chain uses TRBV18 with TRBJ1-6, with D possibly TRBD1 on 5 matching bases. The CDR3 is 15 residues long. Germline V CDR1 and CDR2: KGHSH, LQKENI. Deletions cut 2 bases from V and 3 bases from J, with 8 bases between. CDR3 protein: CASSPLGVYNSPLHF. The DNA for the CDR3 is TGTGCCAGCTCACCATTAGGGGTCTATAATTCACCCCTCCACTTT.

A single count supports this clone. The gene calls are TRBV5-4 and TRBJ2-7; 11 bases map to TRBD2. Per germline, CDR1 SGHNT and CDR2 YYREEE (reference sequence). V lost 0 bases to trimming and J lost 7 bases; unmatched junction nucleotides: 6. The CDR3 is 15 amino acids. CDR3 nucleotides: TGTGCCAGCAGCTTGGATAGCGGGGGGGCCAGAGAGCAGTACTTC. Amino acids: CASSLDSGGAREQYF.

This clone was found a few times. V usage is TRBV28 and J usage is TRBJ2-7; TRBD1 aligns across 8 bases. The CDR3 covers 14 residues. Germline V lookup: CDR1 MDHEN, CDR2 SYDVKM. With V trimmed by 6 bases and J by 4 bases, 8 bases remained unmatched. This CDR3 is CASRGTGDQYEQYF. CDR3 nucleotide sequence: TGTGCCAGCAGAGGGACAGGAGATCAGTACGAGCAGTACTTC.

This clone has only a few counts. V and J are TRBV23-1 and TRBJ1-2; a possible D gene is TRBD1 (5 bases). TRBV23-1 is filed as an ORF, its function uncertain. The V end was cut by 8 bases, the J end by 5 bases, with 21 bases between. The CDR3 runs to 15 residues. The CDR3: CASAFDRDSVYGYTF. The CDR3 nucleotides read TGCGCCAGCGCCTTTGATCGGGACTCGGTATATGGCTACACCTTC.

The J gene is TRBJ1-5, the V gene TRBV3-1 (or the pseudogene TRBV3-2); 7 bases agree with TRBD1. The CDR3 runs 15 residues. V lost 6 bases, J lost 0 bases, and 5 bases stayed unmatched. CDR1 is LGHDT, CDR2 YNNKEL, per germline (reference sequence). For the CDR3, the DNA is TGTGCCAGCAGTCCCGGGACAGATAGCAATCAGCCCCAGCATTTT. Translated: CASSPGTDSNQPQHF.

V and J are TRBV19 and TRBJ1-5, with unresolved D. Trimming left V 1 base short and J 6 bases short, with 4 bases between. The germline gives CDR1 LNHDA, CDR2 SQIVND (reference sequence). The CDR3 spans 12 residues. CDR3 nucleotides: TGTGCCAGTAGTATAGCGGGTCAGCCCCAGCATTTT. Translation: CASSIAGQPQHF.

The chain is built from TRBV6-2 or TRBV6-3 and TRBJ2-7; 8 nucleotides agree with TRBD1. Trimming took 6 bases from V and 2 from J; bases not matched to a gene: 9. The CDR3 consists of 15 residues. Germline V gene data show CDR1 as MNHEY and CDR2 as SVGEGT. CDR3 region: CASSPLGQEPYEQYF. DNA of the CDR3: TGTGCCAGCAGCCCCTTGGGACAGGAACCCTACGAGCAGTACTTC.

The chain recombines TRBV18 with TRBJ2-2; possible D gene TRBD1, 6 bases. Trimming removed 2 bases at V and 7 bases at J, with 14 bases between. The germline V gene has CDR1 KGHSH and CDR2 LQKENI. The CDR3 is made up of 15 amino acids. CDR3 nucleotides: TGTGCCAGCTCACCAGGGGGCCCGACTGGCGGGGAGCTGTTTTTT. Translating gives CASSPGGPTGGELFF. Supplemented by reference TRBV18 and TRBJ2-2, the full variable domain reads NAGVMQNPRHLVRRRGQEARLRCSPMKGHSHVYWYRQLPEEGLKFMVYLQKENIIDESGMPKERFSAEFPKEGPSILRIQQVVRGDSAAYFCASSPGGPTGGELFFGEGSRLTVL.

This chain uses TRBV5-1 with TRBJ1-2, with TRBD1 matching over 8 bases. The CDR3 contains 14 residues. Germline assignment: CDR1 SGHRS and CDR2 YFSETQ. Germline trimming cut 4 bases from V and 6 bases from J; bases unmatched to any gene: 8. The CDR3 protein is CASSALQGENGYTF. The CDR3 nucleotides read TGCGCCAGCAGCGCCCTACAGGGGGAAAATGGCTACACCTTC.

This clone was found a few times. The V call is TRBV21-1, the J call TRBJ2-7; the table's D call TRBD1 went unverified against the DNA. TRBV21-1 is a recognized pseudogene. The CDR3 has 13 residues. The CDR3 DNA is TGTGCCAGCAACAGGGGGTTCTCCTACGAGCAGTACTTC. Translating gives CASNRGFSYEQYF.

V is TRBV19 and J is TRBJ1-1; D is ambiguous. With 4 bases removed from V and 9 bases from J, the gap between germline ends came to 9 bases. The CDR3 is 11 residues long. From germline, CDR1 is LNHDA and CDR2 SQIVND (reference sequence). The DNA for the CDR3 is TGTGCCAGTAGTACAGGACTTCAAGCTTTCTTT. Protein product: CASSTGLQAFF.

This clone was found a few times. The CDR3 sequence: CASSPGQGANSPLHF. CDR3 bases: TGTGCCAGCAGCCCGGGACAGGGGGCCAATTCACCCCTCCACTTT. The rearrangement links TRBV7-2 to TRBJ1-6; 12 bases fit TRBD1. The CDR3 contains 15 residues. V was clipped by 5 bases and J by 7 bases; unmatched bases: 3. Germline-derived CDR1 and CDR2 are SGHTA and FQGNSA.

This clone came up once. V usage is TRBV7-2 and J usage is TRBJ1-1; D unresolved. Germline loops: CDR1 SGHTA, CDR2 FQGNSA. V was shortened by 1 base and J by 10 bases, with 13 bases between the two germline ends. The CDR3 contains 13 residues. CDR3 coding DNA: TGTGCCAGCAGCTTAGTTTACGGAGATGGAGCTTTCTTT. Its protein product is CASSLVYGDGAFF.

The genes are TRBV19 and TRBJ1-1; D is perhaps TRBD1 (6 bases). The V gene's germline CDR1 is LNHDA and CDR2 SQIVND (reference sequence). The CDR3 consists of 13 residues. Trimming left V 9 bases short and J 8 bases short, with 19 bases between. This CDR3 is CASPTPSGEEAFF. The CDR3 DNA reads TGTGCCAGCCCGACGCCGTCAGGGGAGGAAGCTTTCTTT.

The rearrangement uses TRBV5-4 and TRBJ1-2; D remains unclear. The CDR3 runs 13 residues. The germline V and J ends were trimmed by 2 bases and 4 bases, with 9 bases remaining between them. Germline CDR1 and CDR2: SGHNT and YYREEE (reference sequence). CDR3 loop: CASSFGSLYGYTF. The CDR3 DNA is TGTGCCAGCAGCTTCGGGAGCCTCTATGGCTACACCTTC.

This chain uses TRBV2 with TRBJ1-5; TRBD1 is a possible D gene (6 bases). V lost 3 bases and J 4 bases, leaving 10 bases between the germline ends. The CDR3 consists of 14 residues. CDR1 is SNHLY and CDR2 is FYNNEI in the germline V gene. The CDR3 sequence is CASSETGGNQPQHF. DNA of the CDR3: TGTGCCAGCAGTGAGACAGGTGGGAATCAGCCCCAGCATTTT.

The J gene is TRBJ1-1, the V gene TRBV6-5; D may be TRBD1 (5 bases). Trimming took off 5 bases at V and 3 bases at J, with 13 bases between the two ends. The CDR3 runs to 14 residues. Germline V gives CDR1 MNHEY, CDR2 SVGAGI. For the CDR3, the DNA is TGTGCCAGCAGTCTACAGGCGGCCTACACTGAAGCTTTCTTT. It yields the protein CASSLQAAYTEAFF.

The V call is TRBV27, the J call TRBJ1-2; 8 bases are shared with TRBD1. Germline trimming cut 4 bases from V and 0 bases from J; bases unmatched to any gene: 1. The CDR3 has 14 residues. CDR1 is MNHEY and CDR2 is SMNVEV in the germline V gene (reference sequence). CDR3 in DNA: TGTGCCAGCAGTTGGACAGGGCCTAACTATGGCTACACCTTC. Amino acids: CASSWTGPNYGYTF.

The J gene is TRBJ2-7, the V gene TRBV7-6; a weak D match, TRBD1 (6 bases). CDR1 and CDR2 from the germline V gene are SGHVS and FNYEAQ. V was cut by 5 bases and J by 0 bases, with 14 bases left in between. The CDR3 is made up of 15 amino acids. CDR3 coding DNA: TGTGCCAGCAGCCAAGCCCCGGACAGCTCCTACGAGCAGTACTTC. Translated: CASSQAPDSSYEQYF.

This chain joins TRBV29-1 and TRBJ2-5; D is unresolved. The germline CDR1 and CDR2 sequences are SQVTM and ANQGSEA. V was cut by 5 bases and J by 7 bases, with 8 bases left in between. The CDR3 contains 10 residues. The CDR3 here is CSVTSGTQYF. The CDR3 coding sequence is TGCAGCGTTACCAGTGGGACCCAGTACTTC.

This clone was observed at least ten times. The chain has TRBV6-6 and TRBJ1-5, with D perhaps TRBD1 (5 bases). CDR1 is MNHNY, CDR2 SVGAGI, per germline (reference sequence). This CDR3 region has 15 residues. The germline V and J ends were trimmed by 0 bases and 4 bases, with 10 bases remaining between them. The CDR3 bases are TGTGCCAGCAGTTACTCGACACGGGGGAATCAGCCCCAGCATTTT. It translates to CASSYSTRGNQPQHF.

A few counts support this clone. This rearrangement joins TRBV28 to TRBJ2-7; TRBD2 might be the D (5 bases). The CDR3 totals 14 residues. The germline V gene has CDR1 MDHEN and CDR2 SYDVKM. Between the trimmed V and J ends, which lost 3 bases and 3 bases, there was a span of 12 bases. CDR3 in DNA: TGTGCCAGCAGTTTCCCTGCGGGTCTCTACGAGCAGTACTTC. As protein: CASSFPAGLYEQYF.

The chain joins TRBV7-2 to TRBJ1-2; tentative D call: TRBD1 (6 bases). Germline assignment: CDR1 SGHTA and CDR2 FQGNSA. V was pared by 5 bases and J by 8 bases, with 21 bases between. The CDR3 length is 15 residues. The DNA of the CDR3 is TGTGCCAGCAGCCAACTACAGGGCGCGGTAGTGGGCTACACCTTC. It specifies CASSQLQGAVVGYTF.

The V call is TRBV6-2 or TRBV6-3, the J call TRBJ2-5; 11 bases fit TRBD2. V lost 5 bases, J lost 4 bases, and 3 bases stayed unmatched. CDR1 and CDR2 (germline): MNHEY, SVGEGT. This CDR3 contains 14 residues. The CDR3 here is CASSVAGGLETQYF. The CDR3 nucleotides read TGTGCCAGCAGTGTAGCGGGGGGGCTAGAGACCCAGTACTTC.

V and J are TRBV19 and TRBJ2-5, with 9 bases lining up with TRBD2. V was pared by 5 bases and J by 5 bases, with 6 bases of the junction left unmatched. The CDR3 is 14 residues long. Germline V gene data show CDR1 as LNHDA and CDR2 as SQIVND (reference sequence). The CDR3 loop is CASSYIAGVETQYF. DNA for the CDR3: TGTGCCAGTAGTTACATAGCGGGGGTTGAGACCCAGTACTTC.